Below are 8 T cell receptor beta chains sequenced from a single sample in a study of blood T cell repertoires in COVID-19. The table came from immunoSEQ multiplex PCR; TCRdb's copy has only in-frame clones and leaves some out. The sample consists of some 5,900 clones, roughly nine tenths of them appearing once. The sequencing input was peripheral blood. The receptors were gathered from a human donor in a cohort sampled during active COVID-19.

V is TRBV5-4 and J is TRBJ1-6; unclear D gene. The germline CDR1 and CDR2 sequences are SGHNT and YYREEE (reference sequence). The CDR3 is made up of 16 amino acids. The V end lost 0 bases, the J end lost 6 bases, and 13 bases lay between the germline ends. DNA of the CDR3: TGTGCCAGCAGCTTGGAATCAAGGACTTCTAATTCACCCCTCCACTTT. Amino acids: CASSLESRTSNSPLHF.

V is TRBV2 and J is TRBJ2-3; D is unresolved. The germline CDR1 and CDR2 sequences are SNHLY and FYNNEI. The CDR3 consists of 14 residues. V was clipped by 3 bases and J by 0 bases, with 7 bases between them. In DNA form, the CDR3 reads TGTGCCAGCAGTGAGGCCCTGAGCACAGATACGCAGTATTTT. It translates to CASSEALSTDTQYF.

This sequence joins TRBV10-3 and TRBJ2-5, with D possibly being TRBD2 (5 bases). V was trimmed by 6 bases and J by 0 bases, leaving 14 bases between them. This CDR3 spans 15 amino acids. Germline V CDR1 and CDR2: ENHRY, SYGVKD. The CDR3 DNA is TGTGCCATCAGACCCTCGGGGAAGGACCAAGAGACCCAGTACTTC. Amino acid sequence: CAIRPSGKDQETQYF.

This clone was detected a few times. The chain links TRBV4-2 to TRBJ1-5; maybe TRBD1 (5 bases). The germline V gene has CDR1 LGHNA and CDR2 YNFKEQ. V gave up 0 bases and J gave up 3 bases, with 18 bases separating them. This CDR3 contains 18 residues. The CDR3 spells CASSQDLGEEGNNQPQHF. The CDR3 DNA reads TGTGCCAGCAGCCAAGATTTAGGGGAAGAAGGGAACAATCAGCCCCAGCATTTT.

This chain uses TRBV19 with TRBJ1-5; D gene ambiguous. Deletions cut 9 bases from V and 0 bases from J, with 15 bases between. Germline V CDR1 and CDR2: LNHDA, SQIVND (reference sequence). The length of the CDR3 is 15 residues. This chain's CDR3 is CASNPGITSNQPQHF. The CDR3 DNA reads TGTGCCAGCAATCCGGGGATAACTAGCAATCAGCCCCAGCATTTT.

The chain is built from TRBV6-6 and TRBJ2-7, with D unresolved. Trimming pared 6 bases from V and 8 bases from J, leaving 14 bases between. Germline-derived CDR1 and CDR2 are MNHNY and SVGAGI (reference sequence). The CDR3 is made up of 12 amino acids. The CDR3 DNA reads as TGTGCCAGCAGCCCCATACAGCTCCAGCAGTACTTC. Amino acids: CASSPIQLQQYF.

V and J are TRBV19 and TRBJ1-2; 8 bases fit TRBD1. V trimming: 3 bases; J trimming: 2 bases; junction bases outside the gene matches: 2. The germline V gene has CDR1 LNHDA and CDR2 SQIVND (reference sequence). CDR3 length: 14 residues. The CDR3 DNA sequence: TGTGCCAGTAGTATCGGACAGGGAAACTATGGCTACACCTTC. It translates to CASSIGQGNYGYTF. The complete variable domain, with remaining parts taken from reference TRBV19 and TRBJ1-2, reads DGGITQSPKYLFRKEGQNVTLSCEQNLNHDAMYWYRQDPGQGLRLIYYSQIVNDFQKGDIAEGYSVSREKKESFPLTVTSAQKNPTAFYLCASSIGQGNYGYTFGSGTRLTVV.

As regards this clone: Its ends do not fully match the called genes, so a read error is possible. This chain links TRBV7-7 with TRBJ2-5, with D possibly matching TRBD2 (6 bases). CDR1 is SSHAT and CDR2 is FNYEAQ in the germline V gene (reference sequence). The CDR3 consists of 15 residues. CDR3 bases: TGTGCTAGCAGCTTAGTAGATAGCGGTATAGAGACCCAGTACTTC. Amino acids: CASSLVDSGIETQYF.